This T cell receptor beta chain is from a study of T cells in Graves' hyperthyroidism and ophthalmopathy. On the study more broadly: Peripheral blood was taken when the disease was first diagnosed, before any treatment began.

This clonotype has more than one count but fewer than ten. Its antigen is as yet unknown. Study outcomes and limitations: It was a median roughly 6.5 months before onset that the model predicted ophthalmopathy.

The CDR3 runs to 15 residues. Trimming left V 4 bases short and J 3 bases short, with 12 bases between. Germline values: CDR1 LGHDT, CDR2 YNNKEL (reference sequence). The CDR3 regions of TCR beta were amplified from RNA transcripts. HTBI primers were used for first-round RT-PCR of the TCR CDR3. TCRdb fed the multiplex PCR reads into MiXCR, producing one record per CDR3 protein. The sample holds fewer than 600,000 distinct CDR3 sequences, approximately 15% seen once. Used for diagnoses were clinical symptoms, serum thyroxine and TRAb, thyroid ultrasound and orbital computed tomography. The PBMCs were taken from around 9.1 ml of fresh peripheral blood.

Material for sequencing was blood. The receptor comes from a woman younger than 30 with Graves' hyperthyroidism. J is TRBJ1-4 and V is TRBV3-1; a weak D match, TRBD1 (5 bases). The CDR3 region is CASSPSGAANEKLFF. The CDR3 DNA follows: TGTGCCAGCAGCCCATCCGGGGCAGCTAATGAAAAACTGTTTTTT.